One T cell receptor (beta chain) is described in this entry. From germline, CDR1 is KGHSH and CDR2 LQKENI. The CDR3 has 17 amino acids. The germline V and J ends were trimmed by 6 bases and 0 bases, with 18 bases remaining between them. The data stem from a study of radiation and T cells in renal cell carcinoma. Method: immunoSEQ multiplex PCR; TCRdb's copy keeps in-frame clones and lacks some. Among 130,000 to 150,000 clones listed, approximately 86% were seen once. Time point denoted: blood 4 weeks post-SBRT, at nephrectomy. Treatment meaning: 15 Gy SBRT to primary tumor, nephrectomy 4 weeks later. Nephrectomy followed 15 Gy stereotactic body radiation by 4 weeks. Clear cell pathology was present in this patient's renal cell carcinoma.

The receptor was isolated from a woman in her fifties or sixties with renal cell carcinoma. The source was blood, collected from a patient whose treatment included radiotherapy and nephrectomy. The rearrangement uses TRBV18 and TRBJ2-1; perhaps TRBD2 as D (7 bases). CDR3 nucleotide sequence: TGTGCCAGCTCCCTTGTGGGGGGGCCTAGCTCCTACAATGAGCAGTTCTTC. Encoded protein: CASSLVGGPSSYNEQFF.